The 21 T cell receptor beta chains reported below all come from one sample, sequenced in a study of cytomegalovirus exposure and HLA in healthy donors (dated by TCRdb to between 2016 and 2019). Libraries were prepared through the immunoSEQ multiplex PCR assay. The multiplex PCR relied on a mix of 60 forward primers for TCR Vbeta segments and 13 reverse primers for TCR Jbeta segments. Held by TCRdb, this immuneACCESS table contains in-frame sequences only and omits some clones. Under half of the omission traces to an unresolved V gene where checked; the cause of the rest is unknown. This sample lists about 200,000 clones; roughly three quarters were detected once. 0.35% to 0.5% of the sample is taken by the ten largest. The sequencing sample was made of PBMCs. These receptors came from a male donor in good health and CMV-seropositive.

The CDR3 bases are TGTGCCAGCAGTACCAGGAACACTGAAGCTTTCTTT. This gives the protein CASSTRNTEAFF. The chain employs TRBV2 and TRBJ1-1; D is unresolved. CDR1 is SNHLY and CDR2 is FYNNEI in the germline V gene. Trimming left V 5 bases short and J 1 base short, with 5 bases between. The CDR3 totals 12 residues.

The chain employs TRBV5-1 and TRBJ1-1; 7 nucleotides line up with TRBD1. The V and J ends lost 3 bases and 6 bases, in that order; junction bases with no gene match: 11. The CDR3 is made up of 15 amino acids. Looked up from germline, CDR1 is SGHRS and CDR2 is YFSETQ. The CDR3 DNA follows: TGCGCCAGCAGCTCTAGGGGGCAGGGGGAGGCTGAAGCTTTCTTT. Translation gives CASSSRGQGEAEAFF. Based on the CDR3 plus reference TRBV5-1 and TRBJ1-1, the full variable domain is KAGVTQTPRYLIKTRGQQVTLSCSPISGHRSVSWYQQTPGQGLQFLFEYFSETQRNKGNFPGRFSGRQFSNSRSEMNVSTLELGDSALYLCASSSRGQGEAEAFFGQGTRLTVV.

The rearrangement uses TRBV23-1 and TRBJ1-1; a possible D gene is TRBD1 (6 bases). TRBV23-1 is an open reading frame whose function is uncertain. Trimming removed 11 bases from V and 1 base from J, with 14 bases in between. The length of the CDR3 is 13 residues. The CDR3 nucleotides read TGCGCCCACAGGGTGAATTGGAACACTGAAGCTTTCTTT. Encoded protein: CAHRVNWNTEAFF.

This chain uses TRBV7-2 with TRBJ2-7; possibly TRBD2 for D (6 bases). CDR3 length: 13 amino acids. V lost 5 bases and J lost 3, with 11 bases in between. Germline V CDR1 and CDR2: SGHTA, FQGNSA. The CDR3, as DNA: TGTGCCAGCAGCCAAATTAGCGGCTACGAGCAGTACTTC. Its translation is CASSQISGYEQYF.

This chain links TRBV28 with TRBJ1-1; D gene ambiguous. The germline CDR1 and CDR2 sequences are MDHEN and SYDVKM. This CDR3 comprises 13 residues. Trimming took off 5 bases at V and 0 bases at J, with 7 bases between the two ends. CDR3 coding DNA: TGTGCCAGCAGTGTCAACATGAACACTGAAGCTTTCTTT. Protein product: CASSVNMNTEAFF.

The genes are TRBV14 and TRBJ2-7; D is possibly TRBD2 (5 bases). CDR1 is SGHDN and CDR2 is FVKESK in the germline V gene. The CDR3 extends over 15 amino acids. The germline V and J ends were trimmed by 1 base and 3 bases, with 13 bases remaining between them. This CDR3 reads CASSQGTEFLYEQYF. CDR3 sequence (DNA): TGTGCCAGCAGCCAAGGGACTGAATTCCTCTACGAGCAGTACTTC.

For the CDR3, the DNA is TGTGCCAGCAGTGCCCGACAGGGGCGGGAGGGCCGACTGGTAAATGAGCAGTTCTTC. Its translation: CASSARQGREGRLVNEQFF. The chain carries TRBV27 and TRBJ2-1; D might be TRBD2 (9 bases). Germline V gene data show CDR1 as MNHEY and CDR2 as SMNVEV (reference sequence). V was trimmed by 5 bases and J by 7 bases, leaving 30 bases between them. This CDR3 region has 19 residues.

The chain uses TRBV4-3 and TRBJ2-2; 9 bases match TRBD2. This CDR3 has 16 amino acids. Germline CDR1 LGHNA, CDR2 YSLEER. The V segment lost 6 bases and the J segment 0 bases; nucleotides outside the gene matches: 5. The CDR3 region has the DNA TGCGCCAGCAGGCGAGCGGGAGGTTCGAACACCGGGGAGCTGTTTTTT. Its translation: CASRRAGGSNTGELFF.

The CDR3 region has the DNA TGTGCCAGCTCACCAACCGGAGAAGGGAGACTGTTTTTT. Translation gives CASSPTGEGRLFF. The chain carries TRBV18 and TRBJ1-4, with D unclear. The germline V gene has CDR1 KGHSH and CDR2 LQKENI. V shed 2 bases and J shed 13 bases, with 14 bases lying between them. The CDR3 extends over 13 amino acids.

The chain employs TRBV19 and TRBJ2-4; TRBD1 might be the D (6 bases). Trimming shortened V by 3 bases and J by 0 bases, and 12 bases separated the two germline ends. Germline CDR1 and CDR2: LNHDA and SQIVND (reference sequence). The CDR3 contains 16 residues. The CDR3 DNA is TGTGCCAGTAGTATCTACAGGGACCTAGCCAAAAACATTCAGTACTTC. Its translation: CASSIYRDLAKNIQYF.

The J gene is TRBJ1-2, the V gene TRBV7-3; 8 bases line up with TRBD1. Germline CDR1 is SGHTA and CDR2 is FQGTGA. The V gene end was trimmed by 6 bases and the J gene end by 9 bases; junction bases not matched to a gene: 15. CDR3 length: 15 residues. CDR3 loop: CASSFIRRTGLRYTF. CDR3 bases: TGTGCCAGCAGTTTCATTAGACGGACAGGGCTTCGCTACACCTTC. Variable domain in full (rest from reference TRBV7-3 and TRBJ1-2): GAGVSQTPSNKVTEKGKYVELRCDPISGHTALYWYRQSLGQGPEFLIYFQGTGAADDSGLPNDRFFAVRPEGSVSTLKIQRTERGDSAVYLCASSFIRRTGLRYTFGSGTRLTVV.

This rearrangement joins TRBV9 to TRBJ2-5, with D possibly being TRBD2 (6 bases). V lost 0 bases and J 2 bases, leaving 11 bases between the germline ends. The CDR3 is 15 residues long. Germline V lookup: CDR1 SGDLS, CDR2 YYNGEE. The CDR3 loop is CASSVGRREQETQYF. The DNA of the CDR3 is TGTGCCAGCAGCGTAGGTAGGCGGGAACAAGAGACCCAGTACTTC.

This clone was seen only a few times. This rearrangement joins TRBV9 to TRBJ2-7; 8 bases agree with TRBD2. The germline V gene encodes CDR1 SGDLS and CDR2 YYNGEE. Trimming took 0 bases from V and 3 from J; bases not matched to a gene: 5. This CDR3 is built from 15 residues. The CDR3 loop reads CASSVGSGGVYEQYF. The CDR3 DNA reads as TGTGCCAGCAGCGTAGGATCGGGAGGGGTCTACGAGCAGTACTTC.

In DNA, the CDR3 is TGCAGCTCAACACAGGGGGCGTTGAACACTGAAGCTTTCTTT. This codes for CSSTQGALNTEAFF. This chain uses TRBV29-1 with TRBJ1-1; TRBD1 aligns across 9 bases. V dropped 8 bases and J dropped 0; count of bases not matched to a gene: 7. Germline V gene data show CDR1 as SQVTM and CDR2 as ANQGSEA. This CDR3 is built from 14 residues.

This chain joins TRBV19 and TRBJ2-5, with D possibly TRBD1 on 6 matching bases. V was trimmed by 1 base and J by 0 bases, leaving 9 bases between them. Germline assignment: CDR1 LNHDA and CDR2 SQIVND (reference sequence). This CDR3 contains 15 residues. Written as DNA, the CDR3 is TGTGCCAGTAGTATAGGACAGGACTACCAAGAGACCCAGTACTTC. Translated, it gives CASSIGQDYQETQYF.

The chain links TRBV30 to TRBJ1-1; D call uncertain. Germline CDR1 and CDR2: GTSNPN and SVGIG (reference sequence). The CDR3 consists of 12 residues. The ends were cut back, 4 bases at V and 6 bases at J, with 12 bases in the middle. The CDR3 DNA is TGTGCCTGGAACCCGGGGAAGTCTGAAGCTTTCTTT. It translates to CAWNPGKSEAFF.

The rearrangement links TRBV13 to TRBJ2-3, with 9 bases fitting TRBD1. There are 15 residues in the CDR3. The V segment lost 5 bases and the J segment 4 bases; nucleotides outside the gene matches: 7. Germline V gives CDR1 PRHDT, CDR2 FYEKMQ (reference sequence). The CDR3 region is CASSPGQGRADTQYF. CDR3 DNA: TGTGCCAGCAGCCCGGGACAGGGAAGGGCAGATACGCAGTATTTT. The full variable domain, with the rest looked up from reference TRBV13 and TRBJ2-3, is AAGVIQSPRHLIKEKRETATLKCYPIPRHDTVYWYQQGPGQDPQFLISFYEKMQSDKGSIPDRFSAQQFSDYHSELNMSSLELGDSALYFCASSPGQGRADTQYFGPGTRLTVL.

V is TRBV5-1 and J is TRBJ2-1; a weak D match, TRBD2 (6 bases). Trimming left V 0 bases short and J 4 bases short, with 14 bases between. CDR1 SGHRS and CDR2 YFSETQ come from the germline V gene. CDR3 length: 16 residues. The DNA for the CDR3 is TGCGCCAGCAGCTTGGGGGGTGGGAGGAAGTACAATGAGCAGTTCTTC. Protein product: CASSLGGGRKYNEQFF.

This chain links TRBV19 with TRBJ2-7; D possibly corresponds to TRBD2 (6 bases). The length of the CDR3 is 15 residues. Germline loops: CDR1 LNHDA, CDR2 SQIVND (reference sequence). V was pared by 4 bases and J by 0 bases, with 13 bases between. In DNA, the CDR3 is TGTGCCAGTAGTAGGGGACTTCCGAGCTCCTACGAGCAGTACTTC. As protein: CASSRGLPSSYEQYF.

The rearrangement uses TRBV13 and TRBJ1-2; the match to TRBD1 covers 8 bases. J gave up 7 bases and V 2 bases, and 12 bases lay outside the gene matches. The CDR3 contains 16 residues. Germline lookup yields CDR1 PRHDT and CDR2 FYEKMQ (reference sequence). The CDR3 nucleotides read TGTGCCAGCAGCTTACCCTTGACAGGGGCATTTGGTGGCTACACCTTC. Residues: CASSLPLTGAFGGYTF.

The rearrangement joins TRBV6-1 to TRBJ2-2; D unclear. Germline CDR1 is MNHNS and CDR2 is SASEGT. The CDR3 spans 14 residues. V lost 8 bases and J lost 6, with 16 bases in between. This CDR3 reads CASLRLLGAGELFF. CDR3 nucleotides: TGTGCCAGCCTTCGGCTGCTAGGCGCCGGGGAGCTGTTTTTT.